The rows below give T cell receptor beta chains drawn from one sample of a study of blood T cell repertoires in COVID-19. TCRdb's copy holds only in-frame clones and misses some; the assay was immunoSEQ multiplex PCR. The sample lists about 220,000 clones, around three quarters occurring once. The sequencing input was peripheral blood. These receptors all come from a woman in her seventies with acute or convalescent COVID-19. The CDR3 runs from the conserved cysteine through the conserved F or W. The D gene is left open where the match is weak. The listing skips clone size in some rows; elsewhere it reads once, few, many or a size class.

size: NA
D: NA
J: TRBJ1-1
V: TRBV19
DNA: TGTGCCACCCATACCGGGACAACGAACACTGAAGCTTTCTTT
CDR3: CATHTGTTNTEAFF

size: once
D: NA
J: TRBJ2-5
V: TRBV6-5
DNA: TGTGCCAGCACTCCAGGGGAGACCCAGTACTTC
CDR3: CASTPGETQYF

size: NA
D: NA
J: TRBJ1-5
V: TRBV21-1
DNA: TGTAGGGGGCGCAGAAGCAATCAGCCCCAGCATTTT
CDR3: CRGRRSNQPQHF

size: NA
D: TRBD1
J: TRBJ2-3
V: TRBV4-1
DNA: TGCGCCAGCAGCCAGGAGACAGGGGGCATGGGGGTAGCGCAGTATTTT
CDR3: CASSQETGGMGVAQYF

size: NA
D: NA
J: TRBJ2-5
V: TRBV6-5
DNA: TGTGCCAGCAGTCCAGGACAGTCCGGGGAGACCCAGTACTTC
CDR3: CASSPGQSGETQYF

size: NA
D: NA
J: TRBJ1-5
V: TRBV6-5
DNA: TGTGCCAGCAGCGTAAAACATCGGACACCTCAGCATTTT
CDR3: CASSVKHRTPQHF

size: NA
D: TRBD2
J: TRBJ2-1
V: TRBV5-1
DNA: TGCGCCCGCACGGGGGCGGGGGGCTACAATGAGCAGTTCTTC
CDR3: CARTGAGGYNEQFF

size: NA
D: TRBD1
J: TRBJ2-7
V: TRBV7-2
DNA: TGTGCCAGCACGCCGGGACAGGGGATTAGGTACGAGCAGTACTTC
CDR3: CASTPGQGIRYEQYF

size: few
D: TRBD1
J: TRBJ1-1
V: TRBV18
DNA: TGTGCCAGCTCAACAGTGACAGGGGTGAACACTGAAGCTTTCTTT
CDR3: CASSTVTGVNTEAFF

size: NA
D: TRBD1
J: TRBJ1-2
V: TRBV6-2/TRBV6-3
DNA: TGTGCCAGCAGCTCGGGACAGCCCCATAGGGGCTACACCTTC
CDR3: CASSSGQPHRGYTF

size: NA
D: NA
J: TRBJ1-1
V: TRBV6-1
DNA: TGTGCCAGCAGTGAAGGTGACAGGAACACTGAAGCTTTCTTT
CDR3: CASSEGDRNTEAFF

size: once
D: NA
J: TRBJ1-2
V: TRBV9
DNA: TGTGCCAGCAGCGTAGGTCTGGGCCAGGATGGCTACACCTTC
CDR3: CASSVGLGQDGYTF

size: once
D: TRBD2
J: TRBJ2-5
V: TRBV5-1
DNA: TGCGCCAGCAGCCCCCGACTAGCGGGGGGGCAAGAGACCCAGTACTTC
CDR3: CASSPRLAGGQETQYF

size: NA
D: NA
J: TRBJ2-7
V: TRBV5-3
DNA: TGTGCCAGAGTTACTAGCTCCGAGCAGTACTTC
CDR3: CARVTSSEQYF

size: NA
D: NA
J: TRBJ1-2
V: TRBV6-1
DNA: TGTGCCAGCAGTGAAGGGCGGACACAGATTTATGGCTACACCTTC
CDR3: CASSEGRTQIYGYTF

size: few
D: NA
J: TRBJ1-2
V: TRBV29-1
DNA: TGCAGCGGGCTTCGGGGGGACTATGGCTACACCTTC
CDR3: CSGLRGDYGYTF

size: NA
D: NA
J: TRBJ1-1
V: TRBV5-1
DNA: TGCGCCAGCAGGTCGGGACTGACCATGAACACTGAAGCTTTCTTT
CDR3: CASRSGLTMNTEAFF

size: once
D: NA
J: TRBJ1-2
V: TRBV4-2
DNA: TGTGCCAGCAGCCTCGAAGGTGCAGGGAGGTTGGGTGGCTACACCTTC
CDR3: CASSLEGAGRLGGYTF